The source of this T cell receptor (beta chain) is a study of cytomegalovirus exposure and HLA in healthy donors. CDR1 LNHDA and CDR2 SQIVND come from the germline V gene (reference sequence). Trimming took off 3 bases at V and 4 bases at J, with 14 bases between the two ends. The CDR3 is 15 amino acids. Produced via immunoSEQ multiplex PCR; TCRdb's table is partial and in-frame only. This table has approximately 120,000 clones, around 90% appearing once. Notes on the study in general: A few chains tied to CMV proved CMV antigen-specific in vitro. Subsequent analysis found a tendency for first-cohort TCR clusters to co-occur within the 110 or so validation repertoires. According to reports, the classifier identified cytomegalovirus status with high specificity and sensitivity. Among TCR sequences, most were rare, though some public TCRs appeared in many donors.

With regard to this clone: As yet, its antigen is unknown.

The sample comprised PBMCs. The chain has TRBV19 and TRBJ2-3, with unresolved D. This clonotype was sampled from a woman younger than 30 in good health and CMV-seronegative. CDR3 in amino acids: CASSIGSVVPDTQYF. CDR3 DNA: TGTGCCAGTAGTATCGGGTCAGTTGTTCCAGATACGCAGTATTTT.